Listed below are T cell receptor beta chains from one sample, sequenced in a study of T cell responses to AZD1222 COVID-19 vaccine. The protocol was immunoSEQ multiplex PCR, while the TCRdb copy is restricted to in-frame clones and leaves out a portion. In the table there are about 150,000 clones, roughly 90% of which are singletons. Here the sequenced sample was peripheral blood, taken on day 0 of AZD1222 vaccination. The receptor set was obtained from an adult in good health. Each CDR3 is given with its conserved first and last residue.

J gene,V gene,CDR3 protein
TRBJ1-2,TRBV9,CASSVGGWQPSNYGYTF
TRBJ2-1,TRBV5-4,CATNQPARSNEQFF
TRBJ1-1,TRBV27,CASSFSQGIPEAFF
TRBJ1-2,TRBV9,CASSPTGAWYGYTF
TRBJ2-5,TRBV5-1,CASSPPIDREETQYF
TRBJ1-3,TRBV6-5,CASTRTDSGNTIYF
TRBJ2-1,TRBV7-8,CASSLVPGARNEQFF
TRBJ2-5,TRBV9,CASSVVGGTEETQYF
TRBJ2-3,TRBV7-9,CASSLVSRGRRNAQYF
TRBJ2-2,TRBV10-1,CASSQSGRNTGELFF
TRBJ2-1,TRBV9,CASSVGGRWEEEQFF
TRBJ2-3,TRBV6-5,CASSYSLGRAGDTQYF
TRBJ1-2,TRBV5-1,CASSLGADYGYTF
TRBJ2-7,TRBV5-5,CASSLIGGTEQYF
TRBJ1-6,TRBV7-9,CASSLTIQGGNSPLHF
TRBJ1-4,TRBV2,CASNLRDREEKLFF
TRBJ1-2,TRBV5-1,CASSLGQVLGYTF
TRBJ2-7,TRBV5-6,CASSFPTFLGSSYEQYF
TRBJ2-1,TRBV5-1,CASSELANEQFF
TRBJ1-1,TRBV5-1,CASSPRTGGDTEAFF
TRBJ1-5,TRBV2,CASSEVGGSRNQPQHF
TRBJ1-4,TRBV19,CASTLGGATNEKLFF
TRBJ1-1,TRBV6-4,CASSVPGQGFNTEAFF
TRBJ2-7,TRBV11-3,CASSSTLSQGQYF
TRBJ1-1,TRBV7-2,CASSSLVGSEAFF
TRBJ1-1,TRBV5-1,CASSDAGGTEAFF
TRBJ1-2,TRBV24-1,CATSDGSAGYTF
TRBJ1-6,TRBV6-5,CASLPRGGAGSPLHF
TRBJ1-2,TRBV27,CASSLEGNYGYTF
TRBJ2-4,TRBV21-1,CASSNRGGEEVAKNIQYF
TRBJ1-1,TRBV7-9,CASSPNWGDTEAFF
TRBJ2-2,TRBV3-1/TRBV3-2,CASSQDLTGTYTGELFF
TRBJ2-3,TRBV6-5,CASSYPGSDTQYF
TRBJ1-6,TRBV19,CASSMVGRLNSPLHF
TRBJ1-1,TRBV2,CASSEGHRNTEAFF
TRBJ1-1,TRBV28,CASSLLNRVTEAFF
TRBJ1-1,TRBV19,CASGMGWMNTEAFF
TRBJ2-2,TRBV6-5,CASSYQRTGELFF
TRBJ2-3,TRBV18,CASSALGGQRDTPDTQYF
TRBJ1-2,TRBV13,CASSLNHRERYGYTF
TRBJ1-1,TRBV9,CASKGEMNTEAFF
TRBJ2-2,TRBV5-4,CASSFSGRVTGELFF
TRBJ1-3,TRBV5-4,CASSLVLVDSAAGNTIYF
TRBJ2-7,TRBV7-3,CASSLIGGYEQYF
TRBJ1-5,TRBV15,CATSRDQVGTGRNQPQHF
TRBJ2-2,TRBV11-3,CASSMGEGLSPTGELFF
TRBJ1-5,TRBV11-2,CASSPSTGGRSQPQHF
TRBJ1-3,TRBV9,CASSASGSAGNTIYF
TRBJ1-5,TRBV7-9,CASSSAGLYQPQHF
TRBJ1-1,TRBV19,CASTFTGLNTEAFF
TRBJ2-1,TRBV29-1,CSVVEVNYNEQFF
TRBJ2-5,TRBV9,CASSSRPGQGADKETQYF
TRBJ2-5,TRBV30,CAWSVVGETQYF
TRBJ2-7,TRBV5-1,CASSLGAGGYSSYEQYF
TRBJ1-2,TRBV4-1,CASSQDRDSVPYGYTF
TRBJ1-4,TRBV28,CAGARGAGEKLFF
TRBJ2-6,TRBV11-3,CASSLDTGSGANVLTF
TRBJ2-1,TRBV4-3,CASTPGTSGSFEQFF
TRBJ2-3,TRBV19,CASSLRDTYTDTQYF
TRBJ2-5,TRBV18,CASSPTVSGAETQYF